This is a list of T cell receptor beta chains from one sample in a study of cytomegalovirus exposure and HLA in healthy donors. Using immunoSEQ multiplex PCR, the repertoire was profiled, and TCRdb retains in-frame clones only, with some absent. This table has more than 95,000 clones, around 10% appearing once. Sequencing was done on a sample of PBMCs. The origin of the receptors is a man between 25 and 39 years old in good health and CMV-seronegative. Each CDR3 is given with its conserved first and last residue. A D gene is named only where the DNA matches it firmly. Rows may omit the clone size; those that give it use once, few, many or a size class.

J gene: TRBJ2-1
clone size: NA
D gene: NA
V gene: TRBV5-1
CDR3 protein: CASSADIYNEQFF
CDR3 DNA: TGCGCCAGCAGCGCTGACATATACAATGAGCAGTTCTTC

J gene: TRBJ2-1
clone size: NA
D gene: TRBD1
V gene: TRBV7-8
CDR3 protein: CASSSNRGSYNEQFF
CDR3 DNA: TGTGCCAGCAGCTCGAACAGGGGCTCCTACAATGAGCAGTTCTTC

J gene: TRBJ2-7
clone size: NA
D gene: NA
V gene: TRBV5-4
CDR3 protein: CASSKKDSSYEQYF
CDR3 DNA: TGTGCCAGCAGCAAGAAGGACAGCTCCTACGAGCAGTACTTC

J gene: TRBJ2-5
clone size: few
D gene: TRBD1
V gene: TRBV19
CDR3 protein: CASMDRGRGYQETQYF
CDR3 DNA: TGTGCCAGCATGGACAGGGGGCGAGGGTACCAAGAGACCCAGTACTTC

J gene: TRBJ2-1
clone size: few
D gene: TRBD1
V gene: TRBV2
CDR3 protein: CASSGEADRGAGDEQFF
CDR3 DNA: TGTGCCAGCAGTGGAGAGGCGGACAGGGGCGCCGGTGATGAGCAGTTCTTC

J gene: TRBJ2-1
clone size: NA
D gene: TRBD1
V gene: TRBV6-5
CDR3 protein: CASRTGSGNEQFF
CDR3 DNA: TGTGCCAGCAGGACAGGGTCGGGCAATGAGCAGTTCTTC

J gene: TRBJ2-1
clone size: few
D gene: NA
V gene: TRBV30
CDR3 protein: CASQGLAAYSYNEQFF
CDR3 DNA: TGTGCCTCCCAGGGACTGGCGGCATACTCCTACAATGAGCAGTTCTTC

J gene: TRBJ1-2
clone size: NA
D gene: TRBD1
V gene: TRBV5-4
CDR3 protein: CASRVQGAYHYGYTF
CDR3 DNA: TGTGCCAGCAGGGTACAGGGGGCTTATCACTATGGCTACACCTTC

J gene: TRBJ1-2
clone size: few
D gene: TRBD1
V gene: TRBV7-8
CDR3 protein: CASSSQGTYYGYTF
CDR3 DNA: TGTGCCAGCAGCTCACAGGGGACCTACTATGGCTACACCTTC

J gene: TRBJ2-3
clone size: NA
D gene: TRBD2
V gene: TRBV30
CDR3 protein: CAWSVLAGNTDTQYF
CDR3 DNA: TGTGCCTGGAGTGTATTAGCGGGGAACACAGATACGCAGTATTTT

J gene: TRBJ2-2
clone size: few
D gene: NA
V gene: TRBV30
CDR3 protein: CAWSVGSGVLFF
CDR3 DNA: TGTGCCTGGAGTGTGGGCAGCGGAGTGCTGTTTTTT

J gene: TRBJ2-3
clone size: NA
D gene: NA
V gene: TRBV7-8
CDR3 protein: CASSRRESDSGQYF
CDR3 DNA: TGTGCCAGCAGCCGGAGGGAATCCGACTCCGGGCAGTATTTT

J gene: TRBJ1-6
clone size: NA
D gene: NA
V gene: TRBV5-4
CDR3 protein: CASSSTSYNSPLHF
CDR3 DNA: TGTGCCAGCAGCTCGACATCTTATAATTCACCCCTCCACTTT

J gene: TRBJ2-2
clone size: few
D gene: NA
V gene: TRBV7-2
CDR3 protein: CASSLAGGGRELFF
CDR3 DNA: TGTGCCAGCAGCTTAGCCGGGGGTGGGCGGGAGCTGTTTTTT

J gene: TRBJ1-1
clone size: NA
D gene: NA
V gene: TRBV7-9
CDR3 protein: CASSLKGDTEAFF
CDR3 DNA: TGTGCCAGCAGCTTAAAGGGAGACACTGAAGCTTTCTTT

J gene: TRBJ2-3
clone size: NA
D gene: NA
V gene: TRBV9
CDR3 protein: CASSVGVSTDTQYF
CDR3 DNA: TGTGCCAGCAGCGTAGGAGTGAGCACAGATACGCAGTATTTT

J gene: TRBJ2-1
clone size: few
D gene: TRBD2
V gene: TRBV25-1
CDR3 protein: CASTGGAGVANEQFF
CDR3 DNA: TGTGCCAGCACCGGTGGAGCGGGGGTCGCCAATGAGCAGTTCTTC

J gene: TRBJ2-5
clone size: few
D gene: NA
V gene: TRBV7-2
CDR3 protein: CASTPSGHIIQETQYF
CDR3 DNA: TGTGCCAGCACCCCGAGCGGGCATATAATCCAAGAGACCCAGTACTTC

J gene: TRBJ2-3
clone size: NA
D gene: NA
V gene: TRBV11-2
CDR3 protein: CASSLQGTDTQYF
CDR3 DNA: TGTGCCAGCAGCTTACAGGGCACAGATACGCAGTATTTT

J gene: TRBJ2-1
clone size: NA
D gene: NA
V gene: TRBV12-5
CDR3 protein: CASGLERGGRDFEQFF
CDR3 DNA: TGTGCTAGTGGTTTAGAGAGGGGGGGGCGCGATTTTGAGCAGTTCTTC

J gene: TRBJ1-2
clone size: few
D gene: NA
V gene: TRBV15
CDR3 protein: CATRPGLLDYGYTF
CDR3 DNA: TGTGCCACCAGACCGGGGTTATTGGACTATGGCTACACCTTC

J gene: TRBJ2-1
clone size: NA
D gene: TRBD2
V gene: TRBV7-8
CDR3 protein: CASSLGLAGGNEQFF
CDR3 DNA: TGTGCCAGCAGCTTAGGACTAGCGGGAGGGAATGAGCAGTTCTTC

J gene: TRBJ1-1
clone size: few
D gene: TRBD1
V gene: TRBV27
CDR3 protein: CASSLGQGRITEAFF
CDR3 DNA: TGTGCCAGCAGTTTAGGACAGGGGAGGATCACTGAAGCTTTCTTT

J gene: TRBJ1-6
clone size: few
D gene: NA
V gene: TRBV25-1
CDR3 protein: CASSEGPDNSPLHF
CDR3 DNA: TGTGCCAGCAGTGAAGGGCCAGATAATTCACCCCTCCACTTT

J gene: TRBJ1-2
clone size: NA
D gene: NA
V gene: TRBV6-1
CDR3 protein: CATREGLDYGHTF
CDR3 DNA: TGTGCCACTCGAGAAGGGTTAGACTATGGCCACACCTTC

J gene: TRBJ2-6
clone size: NA
D gene: TRBD2
V gene: TRBV5-4
CDR3 protein: CASSSKGLAGASSGANVLTF
CDR3 DNA: TGTGCCAGCAGCTCCAAAGGTCTAGCGGGGGCCTCCTCTGGGGCCAACGTCCTGACTTTC

J gene: TRBJ2-3
clone size: few
D gene: NA
V gene: TRBV11-3
CDR3 protein: CASSLSMTDTQYF
CDR3 DNA: TGTGCCAGCAGCTTATCTATGACAGATACGCAGTATTTT

J gene: TRBJ1-4
clone size: NA
D gene: TRBD1
V gene: TRBV29-1
CDR3 protein: CSVRTGGARNEKLFF
CDR3 DNA: TGCAGCGTTAGGACAGGGGGCGCACGGAATGAAAAACTGTTTTTT

J gene: TRBJ2-3
clone size: few
D gene: TRBD2
V gene: TRBV11-2
CDR3 protein: CASSLALRGGADTQYF
CDR3 DNA: TGTGCCAGCAGCTTAGCTTTGCGGGGGGGTGCAGATACGCAGTATTTT

J gene: TRBJ2-3
clone size: NA
D gene: TRBD2
V gene: TRBV6-4
CDR3 protein: CASSPVAGEGTQYF
CDR3 DNA: TGTGCCAGCAGCCCAGTGGCGGGGGAGGGCACGCAGTATTTT

J gene: TRBJ2-3
clone size: NA
D gene: NA
V gene: TRBV7-2
CDR3 protein: CASSLIGETGDTQYF
CDR3 DNA: TGTGCCAGCAGTTTGATCGGGGAGACGGGAGATACGCAGTATTTT

J gene: TRBJ2-3
clone size: few
D gene: NA
V gene: TRBV6-6
CDR3 protein: CASSPNVGGSTDTQYF
CDR3 DNA: TGTGCCAGCAGTCCCAACGTCGGGGGAAGCACAGATACGCAGTATTTT

J gene: TRBJ1-1
clone size: NA
D gene: NA
V gene: TRBV4-1
CDR3 protein: CASSQEKTGHTEAFF
CDR3 DNA: TGCGCCAGCAGCCAAGAAAAAACAGGGCACACTGAAGCTTTCTTT

J gene: TRBJ1-5
clone size: NA
D gene: NA
V gene: TRBV30
CDR3 protein: CAWSHRNQPQHF
CDR3 DNA: TGTGCCTGGAGTCACCGGAATCAGCCCCAGCATTTT

J gene: TRBJ1-1
clone size: NA
D gene: NA
V gene: TRBV15
CDR3 protein: CATSRESRTKAFF
CDR3 DNA: TGTGCCACCAGCAGGGAATCACGGACAAAAGCTTTCTTT

J gene: TRBJ2-6
clone size: once
D gene: NA
V gene: TRBV2
CDR3 protein: CASSVQASGANVLTF
CDR3 DNA: TGTGCCAGCAGTGTCCAGGCCTCTGGGGCCAACGTCCTGACTTTC

J gene: TRBJ2-5
clone size: NA
D gene: TRBD1
V gene: TRBV7-9
CDR3 protein: CASSFGQGQETQYF
CDR3 DNA: TGTGCCAGCAGCTTCGGACAGGGACAAGAGACCCAGTACTTC

J gene: TRBJ2-2
clone size: NA
D gene: NA
V gene: TRBV7-6
CDR3 protein: CASSPQSDSATGELFF
CDR3 DNA: TGTGCCAGCAGCCCCCAGAGCGACTCGGCCACCGGGGAGCTGTTTTTT

J gene: TRBJ2-2
clone size: few
D gene: TRBD1
V gene: TRBV29-1
CDR3 protein: CSVGQSTGELFF
CDR3 DNA: TGCAGCGTGGGACAGTCGACCGGGGAGCTGTTTTTT

J gene: TRBJ1-1
clone size: few
D gene: TRBD1
V gene: TRBV30
CDR3 protein: CAWGIRGQGNTEAFF
CDR3 DNA: TGTGCCTGGGGTATACGGGGACAGGGCAATACTGAAGCTTTCTTT

J gene: TRBJ2-1
clone size: NA
D gene: TRBD1
V gene: TRBV19
CDR3 protein: CASSPLGDRGLGEQFF
CDR3 DNA: TGTGCCAGTAGTCCCTTAGGGGACAGGGGGCTAGGTGAGCAGTTCTTC

J gene: TRBJ1-1
clone size: NA
D gene: NA
V gene: TRBV5-1
CDR3 protein: CASNGVSPTTEAFF
CDR3 DNA: TGCGCCAGCAACGGAGTGTCCCCGACCACTGAAGCTTTCTTT

J gene: TRBJ1-2
clone size: few
D gene: TRBD1
V gene: TRBV4-1
CDR3 protein: CASSSRGDYGYTF
CDR3 DNA: TGCGCCAGCAGCTCCAGGGGGGACTATGGCTACACCTTC

J gene: TRBJ1-4
clone size: few
D gene: NA
V gene: TRBV7-9
CDR3 protein: CASSLGAGNEKLFF
CDR3 DNA: TGTGCCAGCAGCTTAGGGGCGGGAAATGAAAAACTGTTTTTT

J gene: TRBJ2-1
clone size: NA
D gene: NA
V gene: TRBV5-5
CDR3 protein: CASRRVQGINEQFF
CDR3 DNA: TGTGCCAGCAGGCGTGTCCAGGGCATAAATGAGCAGTTCTTC

J gene: TRBJ1-4
clone size: few
D gene: NA
V gene: TRBV4-1
CDR3 protein: CASSQGLVEKLFF
CDR3 DNA: TGCGCCAGCAGCCAAGGACTTGTTGAAAAACTGTTTTTT

J gene: TRBJ2-1
clone size: NA
D gene: NA
V gene: TRBV14
CDR3 protein: CASSQPWGTSYNEQFF
CDR3 DNA: TGTGCCAGCAGCCAACCTTGGGGGACATCCTACAATGAGCAGTTCTTC

J gene: TRBJ2-3
clone size: NA
D gene: NA
V gene: TRBV18
CDR3 protein: CASSSGRSGDTQYF
CDR3 DNA: TGTGCCAGCTCGTCGGGAAGAAGTGGGGATACGCAGTATTTT

J gene: TRBJ2-2
clone size: NA
D gene: TRBD2
V gene: TRBV11-3
CDR3 protein: CASSPSGAGKNTGELFF
CDR3 DNA: TGTGCCAGCAGCCCCAGTGGAGCGGGGAAAAACACCGGGGAGCTGTTTTTT

J gene: TRBJ1-1
clone size: NA
D gene: NA
V gene: TRBV28
CDR3 protein: CASSLTGLNTEAFF
CDR3 DNA: TGTGCCAGCAGCTTAACAGGGTTGAACACTGAAGCTTTCTTT

J gene: TRBJ1-6
clone size: few
D gene: NA
V gene: TRBV30
CDR3 protein: CAWKRKAPGGSPLHF
CDR3 DNA: TGTGCCTGGAAACGGAAGGCTCCCGGGGGTTCACCCCTCCACTTT

J gene: TRBJ2-1
clone size: few
D gene: NA
V gene: TRBV29-1
CDR3 protein: CSVEDEEGLSYNEQFF
CDR3 DNA: TGCAGCGTTGAAGATGAGGAGGGGCTGTCCTACAATGAGCAGTTCTTC

J gene: TRBJ2-7
clone size: few
D gene: TRBD1
V gene: TRBV5-1
CDR3 protein: CASSQKGQGASSYEQYF
CDR3 DNA: TGCGCCAGCAGCCAAAAAGGACAGGGGGCGAGCTCCTACGAGCAGTACTTC

J gene: TRBJ1-1
clone size: NA
D gene: TRBD1
V gene: TRBV2
CDR3 protein: CASNVRQGEAFF
CDR3 DNA: TGTGCCAGCAACGTTAGACAGGGCGAAGCTTTCTTT

J gene: TRBJ2-7
clone size: NA
D gene: NA
V gene: TRBV7-8
CDR3 protein: CASSPARERGQYF
CDR3 DNA: TGTGCCAGCAGCCCCGCGAGGGAACGAGGGCAGTACTTC

J gene: TRBJ2-2
clone size: NA
D gene: TRBD2
V gene: TRBV27
CDR3 protein: CASSLTGTSGGIAGELFF
CDR3 DNA: TGTGCCAGCAGTTTAACCGGGACTAGCGGGGGTATTGCCGGGGAGCTGTTTTTT